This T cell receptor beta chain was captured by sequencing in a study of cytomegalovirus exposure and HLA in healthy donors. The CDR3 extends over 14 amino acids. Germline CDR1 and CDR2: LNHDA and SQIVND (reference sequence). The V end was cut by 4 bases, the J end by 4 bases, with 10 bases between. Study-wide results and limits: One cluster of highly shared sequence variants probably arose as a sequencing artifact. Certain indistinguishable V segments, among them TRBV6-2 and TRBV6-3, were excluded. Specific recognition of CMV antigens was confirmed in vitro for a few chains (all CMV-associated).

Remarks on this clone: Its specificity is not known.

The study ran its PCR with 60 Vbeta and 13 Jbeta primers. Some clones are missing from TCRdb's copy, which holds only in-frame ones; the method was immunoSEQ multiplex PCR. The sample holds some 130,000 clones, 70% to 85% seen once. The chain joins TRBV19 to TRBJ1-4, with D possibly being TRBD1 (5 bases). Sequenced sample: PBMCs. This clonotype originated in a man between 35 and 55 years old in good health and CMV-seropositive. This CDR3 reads CASSTWTFNEKLFF. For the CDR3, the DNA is TGTGCCAGTAGTACGTGGACATTTAATGAAAAACTGTTTTTT.